Listed here is a single T cell receptor beta chain. Regions amplified from RNA transcripts were the TCR beta CDR3 regions. The HTBI primer set served for first-round RT-PCR of the TCR CDR3. TCRdb itself ran the multiplex PCR reads through MiXCR, one entry per CDR3 protein. The sample holds fewer than 650,000 distinct CDR3 sequences; approximately 49% are singletons and the top ten take about two fifths. The data belong to a study of T cells in Graves' hyperthyroidism and ophthalmopathy. V dropped 6 bases and J dropped 7 bases, with 19 bases sitting between them. The CDR3 extends over 13 amino acids. CDR1 and CDR2 from the germline V gene are DFQATT and SNEGSKA (reference sequence).

V gene TRBV20-1 combines with J gene TRBJ2-7; D remains ambiguous. The source of this sequence is an adult woman with Graves' disease, either hyperthyroidism or ophthalmopathy (not recorded which). The sample consisted of peripheral blood or thyroid tissue (not recorded which). The CDR3 loop is CSAPSRPRWEQYF. The CDR3 bases are TGCAGTGCGCCGAGCCGGCCCCGCTGGGAGCAGTACTTC.